This TCR beta chain is drawn from a study of cytomegalovirus exposure and HLA in healthy donors. The germline V gene encodes CDR1 SGHAT and CDR2 FQNNGV. The CDR3 spans 14 residues. V gave up 4 bases and J gave up 0 bases, with 10 bases separating them. PCR employed 60 Vbeta and 13 Jbeta primers. In the authors' methods: Counted up in a later analysis, unique TCR beta chains came to around 80 million, with about 9.9 million shared. The assay was immunoSEQ multiplex PCR, and TCRdb's table has in-frame clones only and misses some. The V and J calls and clone size come from that table; D and trimming were worked out from the DNA. The sample includes approximately 220,000 clones, just over 75% of them seen just once.

The sample was PBMCs. V and J are TRBV11-2 and TRBJ2-7; a possible D gene is TRBD1 (6 bases). This clonotype was obtained from a young man in good health and CMV-seronegative. The CDR3 DNA is TGTGCCAGCAGCTCCTGGACAGACTCCTACGAGCAGTACTTC. Its translation: CASSSWTDSYEQYF.